Listed below are T cell receptor beta chains from one sample, sequenced in a study of cytomegalovirus exposure and HLA in healthy donors. Sequencing was performed with immunoSEQ multiplex PCR; in TCRdb, only in-frame clones are kept and a portion is missing. The sample consists of about 180,000 clones, roughly 80% of them appearing once. Sequenced material: PBMCs. These receptors all come from a woman in her forties or fifties in good health and CMV-seronegative. CDR3s include the opening cysteine and the closing phenylalanine or tryptophan. D genes are given only for firm matches. Only part of the rows carry a size: once, few, many, or a class if the clone is expanded.

V	J	size	D	CDR3	DNA
TRBV28	TRBJ2-5	once	.	CASSLPEKDEQYF	TGTGCCAGCAGTCTCCCGGAGAAGGATGAGCAGTACTTC
TRBV21-1	TRBJ2-2	.	.	CASSSRGPGANTGELFF	TGTGCCAGCAGCAGTAGGGGACCAGGGGCGAACACCGGGGAGCTGTTTTTT
TRBV28	TRBJ1-5	.	.	CASSDILQGQPQHF	TGTGCCAGCAGTGATATTCTACAGGGTCAGCCCCAGCATTTT
TRBV6-1	TRBJ2-7	.	.	CASSEAAQSYEQYF	TGTGCCAGCAGTGAAGCGGCACAGAGCTACGAGCAGTACTTC
TRBV6-6	TRBJ1-1	.	.	CASSYLGDTEAFF	TGTGCCAGCAGTTATTTAGGAGACACTGAAGCTTTCTTT
TRBV19	TRBJ2-2	.	.	CASSIRGTAGELFF	TGTGCCAGTAGTATCAGGGGAACGGCCGGGGAGCTGTTTTTT
TRBV7-8	TRBJ1-5	few	.	CASSSTSQGSNQPQHF	TGTGCCAGCAGCTCAACCTCCCAGGGTAGCAATCAGCCCCAGCATTTT
TRBV4-3	TRBJ2-3	few	.	CASSQEYRTSSTDTQYF	TGCGCCAGCAGCCAAGAATACAGGACATCTAGCACAGATACGCAGTATTTT
TRBV10-2	TRBJ2-5	.	.	CASSSDQETQYF	TGCGCCAGCAGTTCGGACCAAGAGACCCAGTACTTC
TRBV7-6	TRBJ2-5	.	.	CASSLGRTPGETQYF	TGTGCCAGCAGCTTAGGAAGAACTCCGGGGGAGACCCAGTACTTC
TRBV19	TRBJ2-7	.	.	CASTALGAPDEQYF	TGTGCCAGTACCGCCTTGGGGGCCCCTGACGAGCAGTACTTC
TRBV4-1	TRBJ2-1	.	TRBD2	CASSRFAGGLNEQFF	TGCGCCAGCAGCCGATTCGCGGGGGGCCTGAATGAGCAGTTCTTC
TRBV5-1	TRBJ1-1	.	.	CASSLVRGTEAFF	TGCGCCAGCAGCTTGGTCAGGGGCACTGAAGCTTTCTTT
TRBV28	TRBJ1-5	.	TRBD1	CASSTGQGGAQPQHF	TGTGCCAGCAGCACGGGACAGGGGGGCGCTCAGCCCCAGCATTTT
TRBV19	TRBJ2-7	.	TRBD2	CASSIVWRGSFYEQYF	TGTGCCAGTAGTATCGTCTGGCGGGGGTCGTTCTACGAGCAGTACTTC
TRBV6-6	TRBJ2-1	.	TRBD2	CASRAGGLNEQFF	TGTGCCAGCAGGGCGGGGGGGCTGAATGAGCAGTTCTTC
TRBV28	TRBJ2-7	few	TRBD2	CASRRNIAGDRNEQYF	TGTGCCAGCAGGAGAAACATAGCGGGAGATAGAAACGAGCAGTACTTC
TRBV27	TRBJ2-7	.	TRBD1	CASRDGQAWDEQYF	TGTGCCAGCAGAGACGGACAGGCCTGGGACGAGCAGTACTTC